The 2 T cell receptor beta chains listed next were all sequenced from one sample in a study of B cell selection in AIRE deficiency. Here immunoSEQ multiplex PCR was the method, and the copy in TCRdb shows in-frame clones only, minus some. The sample consists of 20,000 to 30,000 clones, almost 98% of them appearing once. Conventional CD4 T cells were sorted as CD4+CD127+ cells. The material sequenced was conventional CD4+ T cells sorted from PBMCs. These receptors were collected from a human donor with AIRE deficiency.

V is TRBV19 and J is TRBJ2-3; 7 nucleotides match TRBD1. Germline V lookup: CDR1 LNHDA, CDR2 SQIVND (reference sequence). V trimming: 3 bases; J trimming: 4 bases; junction bases outside the gene matches: 4. The CDR3 loop spans 14 amino acids. CDR3 DNA sequence: TGTGCCAGTAGTATTGACAGGGCATCAGATACGCAGTATTTT. Residues: CASSIDRASDTQYF.

The rearrangement joins TRBV11-2 to TRBJ2-5; 9 bases align to TRBD1. The assigned J gene may be wrong: the sequence end matches TRBJ2-7 better. The CDR3 is 16 residues long. Germline assignment: CDR1 SGHAT and CDR2 FQNNGV. Here the CDR3 reads CASSLATGTGSYEQYF. CDR3 bases: TGTGCCAGCAGCTTGGCCACCGGGACAGGGTCCTACGAGCAGTACTTC.